This entry lists 14 T cell receptor beta chains sequenced from one sample in a study of T cells expressing NK-cell markers. TCRdb reanalyzed the 5' RACE reads and collapses them to one entry per CDR3 protein, without DNA. This sample's table has under 500,000 distinct CDR3 sequences. The sample consisted of blood T cells: a sorted CD56 or NKG2C T cell subset, CD4+ or CD8+ T cells, or bulk PBMC T cells (not recorded which). These receptors all come from a woman aged 18-70 years in good health.

The J gene is TRBJ1-5, the V gene TRBV20-1. Germline lookup yields CDR1 DFQATT and CDR2 SNEGSKA (reference sequence). The CDR3 runs 15 residues. The CDR3 region is CSARDLGASNQPQHF.

The V call is TRBV29-1, the J call TRBJ1-2. CDR3 length equals 14 residues. Germline lookup yields CDR1 SQVTM and CDR2 ANQGSEA. CDR3: CSVEITEGLDGYTF.

The rearrangement links TRBV20-1 to TRBJ1-1; the TCRdb D gene call, TRBD1, has no DNA to confirm it. CDR1 and CDR2 from the germline V gene are DFQATT and SNEGSKA (reference sequence). This CDR3 is built from 13 residues. The chain's CDR3 is CSARTGGVPEAFF.

The chain uses TRBV5-1 and TRBJ1-1. Per the germline V gene, CDR1 is SGHRS and CDR2 is YFSETQ. The CDR3 contains 14 residues. CDR3 sequence: CASSFRGSGTEAFF.

The chain couples TRBV18 to TRBJ2-6; the D call of TRBD1 rests on TCRdb alone, since no DNA is present to check it. Germline-derived CDR1 and CDR2 are KGHSH and LQKENI. The CDR3 is made up of 16 amino acids. CDR3 amino acids: CASSQIRVSGANVLTF.

The chain joins TRBV11-2 to TRBJ2-3; TCRdb names TRBD1, which stays unverified in the absence of DNA. This CDR3 spans 16 amino acids. The V gene's germline CDR1 is SGHAT and CDR2 FQNNGV. CDR3 sequence: CASSSPQGISTDTQYF.

The V call is TRBV20-1, the J call TRBJ1-3. The CDR3 covers 15 residues. Germline CDR1 DFQATT, CDR2 SNEGSKA (reference sequence). The CDR3 loop is CSASGRVLSGNTIYF.

This chain uses TRBV7-2 with TRBJ2-3; the D call from TCRdb, TRBD1, cannot be confirmed without DNA. There are 16 residues in the CDR3. Germline V gives CDR1 SGHTA, CDR2 FQGNSA. The CDR3 is CASSSGPLPRTDTQYF.

V and J are TRBV7-3 and TRBJ1-1; there is no DNA to check the TCRdb D call of TRBD1. Germline-derived CDR1 and CDR2 are SGHTA and FQGTGA. CDR3 length equals 16 residues. The chain's CDR3 is CASSAQADSLNTEAFF.

The chain's CDR3 is CASSFGGTANNEQFF. V and J are TRBV11-2 and TRBJ2-1; TCRdb's D gene call, TRBD1, goes unchecked for lack of DNA. Germline V gives CDR1 SGHAT, CDR2 FQNNGV. The CDR3 consists of 15 residues.

V usage is TRBV28 and J usage is TRBJ2-3; TCRdb calls TRBD2, which cannot be checked without DNA. The germline gives CDR1 MDHEN, CDR2 SYDVKM. This CDR3 region has 16 residues. The CDR3 loop is CASSLSLAVITDTQYF.

The chain uses TRBV7-9 and TRBJ1-4; TCRdb names TRBD1, which stays unverified in the absence of DNA. This CDR3 has 16 residues. CDR1 is SEHNR and CDR2 is FQNEAQ in the germline V gene (reference sequence). The CDR3 sequence: CASSTPIGRGNEKLFF.

The genes are TRBV7-3 and TRBJ2-1; the D call of TRBD1 rests on TCRdb alone, since no DNA is present to check it. The CDR3 totals 15 residues. Germline CDR1 reads SGHTA; CDR2 reads FQGTGA. The CDR3 here is CASSLTGGIYNEQFF.

The chain combines TRBV6-5 with TRBJ2-3; the TRBD2 assignment by TCRdb is unverifiable without DNA. The CDR3 contains 15 residues. Germline CDR1 is MNHEY and CDR2 is SVGAGI. The CDR3 region is CASSYSGTSTDTQYF.